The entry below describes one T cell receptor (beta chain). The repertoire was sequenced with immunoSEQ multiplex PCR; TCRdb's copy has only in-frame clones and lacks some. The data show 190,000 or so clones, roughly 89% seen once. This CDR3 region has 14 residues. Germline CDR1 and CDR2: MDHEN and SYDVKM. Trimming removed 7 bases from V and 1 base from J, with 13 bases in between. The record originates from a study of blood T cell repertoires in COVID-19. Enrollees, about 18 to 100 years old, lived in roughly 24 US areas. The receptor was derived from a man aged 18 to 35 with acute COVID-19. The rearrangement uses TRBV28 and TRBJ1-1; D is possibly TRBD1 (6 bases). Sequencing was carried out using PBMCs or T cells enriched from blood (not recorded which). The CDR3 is CASTTGHPNTEAFF. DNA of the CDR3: TGTGCCAGCACCACGGGACATCCGAACACTGAAGCTTTCTTT.